The rows below give T cell receptor beta chains drawn from one sample of a study of blood T cell repertoires in COVID-19. The assay was immunoSEQ multiplex PCR, and TCRdb's table has in-frame clones only and misses some. The table lists about 490,000 clones, 70% to 90% of them singletons. Input material: peripheral blood. These receptors originate from a human donor in a cohort sampled during active COVID-19. Each CDR3 is given with its conserved first and last residue. A D gene is named only where the DNA matches it firmly. The size field is filled for only some rows; it gives once, few, many or a size class.

d_gene: .; j_gene: TRBJ2-1; v_gene: TRBV28; abundance: .; CDR3nt: TGTGCCAGCAGAGATACTAGTTACATCGATGAGCAGTTCTTC; CDR3aa: CASRDTSYIDEQFF
d_gene: .; j_gene: TRBJ2-7; v_gene: TRBV7-9; abundance: .; CDR3nt: TGTGCCAGCACCCCTCGGGCGGGTGACAGGTACGAGCAGTACTTC; CDR3aa: CASTPRAGDRYEQYF
d_gene: .; j_gene: TRBJ1-2; v_gene: TRBV5-1; abundance: .; CDR3nt: TGCGCCAGCACCCAGGACTCCCCCCAGATCTATGGCTACACCTTC; CDR3aa: CASTQDSPQIYGYTF
d_gene: TRBD2; j_gene: TRBJ2-5; v_gene: TRBV6-4; abundance: once; CDR3nt: TGTGCCAGCAGTGAGGGACTAGCGAGAAGGCTATACTTC; CDR3aa: CASSEGLARRLYF
d_gene: TRBD1; j_gene: TRBJ2-7; v_gene: TRBV28; abundance: .; CDR3nt: TGTGCCAGCTCTTTACTCTCCGGGGACAGGGCACACGAGCAGTACTTC; CDR3aa: CASSLLSGDRAHEQYF
d_gene: TRBD1; j_gene: TRBJ1-1; v_gene: TRBV30; abundance: .; CDR3nt: TGTGCCTGGAGTTCGGGACAGGGACCTGAAGCTTTCTTT; CDR3aa: CAWSSGQGPEAFF
d_gene: TRBD2; j_gene: TRBJ2-3; v_gene: TRBV6-2/TRBV6-3; abundance: once; CDR3nt: TGTGCCAGCAGTAGCGTTGGACTAGCGGTTAATTCCGATACGCAGTATTTT; CDR3aa: CASSSVGLAVNSDTQYF
d_gene: TRBD1; j_gene: TRBJ1-2; v_gene: TRBV5-5; abundance: .; CDR3nt: TGTGCCAGCAGCCCGGGACAGGATATTTTTGGCTACACCTTC; CDR3aa: CASSPGQDIFGYTF
d_gene: .; j_gene: TRBJ1-4; v_gene: TRBV6-5; abundance: .; CDR3nt: TGTGCCAGCAGTTACTCTTACGGAACTAATGAAAAACTGTTTTTT; CDR3aa: CASSYSYGTNEKLFF
d_gene: TRBD2; j_gene: TRBJ2-2; v_gene: TRBV18; abundance: .; CDR3nt: TGTGCCAGCTCACCCCAGCGGGAGAACACCGGGGAGCTGTTTTTT; CDR3aa: CASSPQRENTGELFF
d_gene: .; j_gene: TRBJ1-6; v_gene: TRBV7-9; abundance: once; CDR3nt: TGTGCCAGCAGCTTAGCAGGCCGCGGGGCAAATTCACCCCTCCACTTT; CDR3aa: CASSLAGRGANSPLHF
d_gene: TRBD2; j_gene: TRBJ2-1; v_gene: TRBV19; abundance: .; CDR3nt: TGTGCCAGTAGTAGAGGATGGCTAGCGGAAGAGAATGAGCAGTTCTTC; CDR3aa: CASSRGWLAEENEQFF
d_gene: .; j_gene: TRBJ1-5; v_gene: TRBV21-1; abundance: .; CDR3nt: TGTGCCAGCAGCAAAGGACAGGGGGCGAGTCAGCCCCAGCATTTT; CDR3aa: CASSKGQGASQPQHF
d_gene: .; j_gene: TRBJ2-7; v_gene: TRBV10-3; abundance: .; CDR3nt: TGTGCCATCAGCAGAGGGATTAGCGGATCCTACGAGCAGTACTTC; CDR3aa: CAISRGISGSYEQYF
d_gene: .; j_gene: TRBJ1-5; v_gene: TRBV28; abundance: .; CDR3nt: TGTGCCAGCAGTCCCCTAGGGGATAGCAATCAGCCCCAGCATTTT; CDR3aa: CASSPLGDSNQPQHF
d_gene: .; j_gene: TRBJ2-7; v_gene: TRBV12-3/TRBV12-4; abundance: .; CDR3nt: TGTGCCAGCAGTCGCGAGGGCTACGAGCAGTACTTC; CDR3aa: CASSREGYEQYF
d_gene: .; j_gene: TRBJ2-7; v_gene: TRBV29-1; abundance: .; CDR3nt: TGCAGCGCCCAACCAGGGCCAGGCGGCGAGCAGTACTTC; CDR3aa: CSAQPGPGGEQYF
d_gene: TRBD1; j_gene: TRBJ1-1; v_gene: TRBV19; abundance: .; CDR3nt: TGTGCCAGTAGCAGGGACAGGGGGCCCACTGAAGCTTTCTTT; CDR3aa: CASSRDRGPTEAFF
d_gene: .; j_gene: TRBJ2-5; v_gene: TRBV19; abundance: .; CDR3nt: TGTGCCAGTAGTTCTAGCGCCCAAGAGACCCAGTACTTC; CDR3aa: CASSSSAQETQYF
d_gene: .; j_gene: TRBJ2-1; v_gene: TRBV5-6; abundance: .; CDR3nt: TGTGCCAGCAGCTTGTCTAGGAATGAGCAGTTCTTC; CDR3aa: CASSLSRNEQFF
d_gene: TRBD1; j_gene: TRBJ1-1; v_gene: TRBV29-1; abundance: .; CDR3nt: TGCAGCGCTGACGACAGGGATGGCACTGAAGCTTTCTTT; CDR3aa: CSADDRDGTEAFF
d_gene: TRBD1; j_gene: TRBJ1-2; v_gene: TRBV27; abundance: .; CDR3nt: TGTGCCAGCAGTTTATACTCGACAGGGCCTAGAGGTGTCTACACCTTC; CDR3aa: CASSLYSTGPRGVYTF
d_gene: .; j_gene: TRBJ2-3; v_gene: TRBV15; abundance: .; CDR3nt: TGTGCCACCAGCAGAGATTTGCGGGAAACAGATACGCAGTATTTT; CDR3aa: CATSRDLRETDTQYF
d_gene: .; j_gene: TRBJ2-7; v_gene: TRBV2; abundance: .; CDR3nt: TGTGCCAGCAGGGGGGACGGGAGTGGCGCCTACGAGCAGTACTTC; CDR3aa: CASRGDGSGAYEQYF
d_gene: TRBD2; j_gene: TRBJ2-1; v_gene: TRBV4-3; abundance: .; CDR3nt: TGCGCCAGCAGCCTAGGACTAGCGGGAAATAACAATGAGCAGTTCTTC; CDR3aa: CASSLGLAGNNNEQFF
d_gene: .; j_gene: TRBJ1-1; v_gene: TRBV5-1; abundance: few; CDR3nt: TGCGCCAGCAGCCTAGGACTGGCCCGGACAGTGAACACTGAAGCTTTCTTT; CDR3aa: CASSLGLARTVNTEAFF
d_gene: .; j_gene: TRBJ1-1; v_gene: TRBV6-1; abundance: .; CDR3nt: TGTGCCAGCAGTGAATATCGGGGTCCCCCGCCCGAAGCTTTCTTT; CDR3aa: CASSEYRGPPPEAFF
d_gene: TRBD2; j_gene: TRBJ2-3; v_gene: TRBV15; abundance: .; CDR3nt: TGTGCCACCAGCACCCGACTAGCCAGCACAGATACGCAGTATTTT; CDR3aa: CATSTRLASTDTQYF
d_gene: TRBD1; j_gene: TRBJ1-2; v_gene: TRBV9; abundance: .; CDR3nt: TGTGCCAGCAGCGCCCAGCCGGACAGGCGTGTAGGCTACACCTTC; CDR3aa: CASSAQPDRRVGYTF
d_gene: .; j_gene: TRBJ1-2; v_gene: TRBV20-1; abundance: .; CDR3nt: TGCAGTGCTAGTCTCCAGGCGAAAAGTGGCTATGGCTACACCTTC; CDR3aa: CSASLQAKSGYGYTF
d_gene: TRBD2; j_gene: TRBJ2-3; v_gene: TRBV4-2; abundance: .; CDR3nt: TGTGCCAGCAGCCAAGATGCCCAGCTGCGGGAGGGCCGGCGGGGGCAGTATTTT; CDR3aa: CASSQDAQLREGRRGQYF
d_gene: .; j_gene: TRBJ1-6; v_gene: TRBV30; abundance: .; CDR3nt: TGTGCCTGGAGTGTAGGAGGCCTCCCCAAAGGCTCCTATAATTCACCCCTCCACTTT; CDR3aa: CAWSVGGLPKGSYNSPLHF
d_gene: TRBD2; j_gene: TRBJ2-3; v_gene: TRBV7-8; abundance: .; CDR3nt: TGTGCCAGCGCCGGACTAGCGGGAGTGGGTGATACGCAGTATTTT; CDR3aa: CASAGLAGVGDTQYF
d_gene: .; j_gene: TRBJ2-7; v_gene: TRBV3-1/TRBV3-2; abundance: .; CDR3nt: TGTGCCAGCAGCCCCTACAGAGACTACGAGCAGTACTTC; CDR3aa: CASSPYRDYEQYF
d_gene: TRBD2; j_gene: TRBJ2-3; v_gene: TRBV5-1; abundance: .; CDR3nt: TGCGCCAGCAGCTTAACTAGCGGGAGTATAACAGATACGCAGTATTTT; CDR3aa: CASSLTSGSITDTQYF
d_gene: .; j_gene: TRBJ1-5; v_gene: TRBV2; abundance: .; CDR3nt: TGTGCCAGCAGTGAATTGGGACTGGGAAATCAGCCCCAGCATTTT; CDR3aa: CASSELGLGNQPQHF
d_gene: .; j_gene: TRBJ1-3; v_gene: TRBV7-9; abundance: .; CDR3nt: TGTGCCAGCAGGCCACGGACAGCCGGAAACACCATATATTTT; CDR3aa: CASRPRTAGNTIYF
d_gene: .; j_gene: TRBJ1-1; v_gene: TRBV5-1; abundance: .; CDR3nt: TGCGCCAGCAGCTTGGTCGGGGGGTTGAACACTGAAGCTTTCTTT; CDR3aa: CASSLVGGLNTEAFF
d_gene: .; j_gene: TRBJ1-6; v_gene: TRBV14; abundance: few; CDR3nt: TGTGCCAGCAGCCAAGGTTGGGGCCGGGTTTCACCCCTCCACTTT; CDR3aa: CASSQGWGRVSPLHF
d_gene: TRBD1; j_gene: TRBJ1-4; v_gene: TRBV5-1; abundance: .; CDR3nt: TGCGCCAGCAGCTCTTTAACAGGGGCTGGTGAAAAACTGTTTTTT; CDR3aa: CASSSLTGAGEKLFF
d_gene: TRBD1; j_gene: TRBJ1-1; v_gene: TRBV27; abundance: once; CDR3nt: TGTGCCAGCAGTTTTCGGGACAGACACACTGAAGCTTTCTTT; CDR3aa: CASSFRDRHTEAFF
d_gene: TRBD1; j_gene: TRBJ2-1; v_gene: TRBV19; abundance: .; CDR3nt: TGTGCCAGTAGTGCGCGGGACAGGGGATTTAATGAGCAGTTCTTC; CDR3aa: CASSARDRGFNEQFF
d_gene: .; j_gene: TRBJ2-3; v_gene: TRBV7-2; abundance: .; CDR3nt: TGTGCCAGCAGCTTAAAATCAACTAGTTCTTGGACAGATACGCAGTATTTT; CDR3aa: CASSLKSTSSWTDTQYF
d_gene: .; j_gene: TRBJ1-5; v_gene: TRBV10-3; abundance: .; CDR3nt: TGTGCCATCAGTGCCGGCAATCAGCCCCAGCATTTT; CDR3aa: CAISAGNQPQHF
d_gene: .; j_gene: TRBJ2-3; v_gene: TRBV24-1; abundance: .; CDR3nt: TGTGCCACCAGTGCTCACGGCGGGGGCACAGATACGCAGTATTTT; CDR3aa: CATSAHGGGTDTQYF
d_gene: TRBD1; j_gene: TRBJ2-3; v_gene: TRBV28; abundance: .; CDR3nt: TGTGCCAGCAGGAGATTAGGACAGGGCACAGATACGCAGTATTTT; CDR3aa: CASRRLGQGTDTQYF
d_gene: .; j_gene: TRBJ1-5; v_gene: TRBV19; abundance: .; CDR3nt: TGTGCCAGTACCCGGGGAGGACAGCCCCAGCATTTT; CDR3aa: CASTRGGQPQHF